Listed here is a single TCR beta chain. The data were obtained in a study of OX40 agonist ivuxolimab in advanced cancers. TCRdb's table, derived via immunoSEQ multiplex PCR, lists solely in-frame clones and lacks some. The sample holds under 75,000 clones; 80% to 85% are singletons and the top ten take roughly 0.85%. The V end lost 3 bases, the J end lost 4 bases, and 12 bases lay between the germline ends. Germline loops: CDR1 LNHDA, CDR2 SQIVND (reference sequence). The CDR3 contains 14 residues. Sequencing used CD4+ or CD8+ T cells sorted from blood, obtained in a trial of the OX40 agonist ivuxolimab. The V gene is TRBV19, the J gene TRBJ1-2, with a tentative D call TRBD1 (5 bases). The source of this sequence is an adult with an advanced solid tumor such as melanoma, head and neck, liver or kidney cancer. CDR3 region: CASSISTDSYGYTF. CDR3 nucleotides: TGTGCCAGTAGTATTTCGACAGACTCCTATGGCTACACCTTC.